Listed below are T cell receptor beta chains from one sample, sequenced in a study of response to subunit inactivated influenza vaccine. TCRdb recomputed calls from the RT-PCR reads with MiXCR, one row per CDR3 protein. The sample has over 450,000 distinct CDR3 sequences, 10% to 15% seen once. Sequences were derived from PBMCs from blood, sampled roughly 48 days after vaccination. These receptors all stem from a man over 45 who received an inactivated influenza vaccine. The CDR3 runs from the conserved cysteine through the conserved F or W. The D gene is left open where the match is weak. For some rows the clone size is stated as once, few or many, or as a class when expanded; others skip it.

V gene	D gene	J gene	clone size	CDR3 protein	CDR3 DNA
TRBV28	-	TRBJ1-2	many	CASSPNPTVTYGYTF	TGTGCCAGCAGTCCCAACCCGACCGTAACCTATGGCTACACCTTC
TRBV28	TRBD2	TRBJ2-2	-	CASTPSGLVNTGELFF	TGTGCCAGCACCCCATCCGGACTAGTTAACACCGGGGAGCTGTTTTTT
TRBV4-3	TRBD1	TRBJ2-7	many	CASSQDLTGLSYEQYF	TGCGCCAGCAGCCAAGACTTGACAGGGCTAAGCTACGAGCAGTACTTC
TRBV11-2	-	TRBJ2-5	few	CASSARPRDPQETQYF	TGTGCCAGCAGCGCCAGACCTCGAGACCCCCAAGAGACCCAGTACTTC
TRBV12-3/TRBV12-4	TRBD1	TRBJ1-2	-	CASRTGVRGYTF	TGTGCCAGCAGGACAGGGGTGAGAGGCTACACCTTC
TRBV6-5	TRBD1	TRBJ1-4	few	CASSSKTGGKFMEKLFF	TGTGCCAGCAGTTCTAAGACAGGGGGGAAGTTCATGGAAAAACTGTTTTTT
TRBV4-3	-	TRBJ2-3	-	CASSQDWRGVLSTGTQYF	TGCGCCAGCAGCCAAGATTGGAGGGGCGTCCTCAGCACAGGTACGCAGTATTTT
TRBV20-1	TRBD2	TRBJ2-5	few	CSAQRGPQETQYF	TGCAGCGCACAGCGGGGGCCTCAAGAGACCCAGTACTTC
TRBV5-1	TRBD2	TRBJ2-2	-	CASSLVGGRYSTGELFF	TGCGCCAGCAGCTTGGTTGGCGGGAGATACAGCACCGGGGAGCTGTTTTTT
TRBV28	TRBD2	TRBJ2-2	-	CASNRAGVNVGTGELFF	TGTGCCAGCAACAGAGCGGGAGTAAATGTGGGCACCGGGGAGCTGTTTTTT
TRBV19	-	TRBJ2-3	once	CASSILSTDTEYF	TGTGCCAGTAGTATACTTAGCACAGATACGGAGTATTTT
TRBV12-3/TRBV12-4	-	TRBJ1-1	few	CASSHTREAFF	TGTGCCAGCAGCCACACACGTGAAGCTTTCTTT
TRBV4-2	-	TRBJ2-3	-	CASSQTLTSDLTDTQYF	TGTGCCAGCAGCCAAACATTAACGTCGGATCTCACAGATACGCAGTATTTT
TRBV20-1	-	TRBJ2-1	few	CRGSAAGRNEQFF	TGCAGAGGTTCAGCTGCAGGTAGGAATGAGCAGTTCTTC
TRBV5-1	-	TRBJ1-3	-	CASSLDGGNTIYF	TGCGCCAGCAGCTTGGACGGGGGAAACACCATATATTTT
TRBV24-1	-	TRBJ2-2	-	CATSDLIDAGELFF	TGTGCCACCAGTGATTTAATAGATGCCGGGGAGCTGTTTTTT
TRBV12-3/TRBV12-4	-	TRBJ2-7	-	CASSSNSNYEQYF	TGTGCCAGCAGTTCCAACTCGAACTACGAGCAGTACTTC
TRBV7-6	TRBD2	TRBJ2-7	-	CASSPGLAGGSYEQYF	TGTGCCAGCAGCCCCGGACTAGCGGGGGGCTCCTACGAGCAGTACTTC
TRBV7-9	-	TRBJ2-3	many	CASSLTVMTDTQYF	TGTGCCAGCAGCTTAACCGTGATGACAGATACGCAGTATTTT
TRBV12-3/TRBV12-4	TRBD2	TRBJ2-2	many	CASSLSLAGTGELFF	TGTGCCAGCAGTTTATCCCTAGCGGGGACCGGGGAGCTGTTTTTT
TRBV4-3	-	TRBJ2-3	-	CASSQDFRGRGDTQYF	TGCGCCAGCAGCCAAGATTTCCGGGGCCGGGGAGATACGCAGTATTTT
TRBV15	-	TRBJ2-3	-	CATSPVGDTQYF	TGTGCCACCAGCCCTGTCGGAGATACGCAGTATTTT
TRBV9	-	TRBJ2-1	few	CASSVEDYRATEQFF	TGTGCCAGCAGCGTAGAGGACTACCGAGCTACTGAGCAGTTCTTC
TRBV7-6	-	TRBJ2-5	-	CASSLSGGSEYFRETQYF	TGTGCCAGCAGCCTCTCCGGGGGTAGCGAGTATTTCCGGGAGACCCAGTACTTC
TRBV25-1	TRBD2	TRBJ2-7	few	CASSHPGLAAEQYF	TGTGCCAGCAGCCACCCGGGACTAGCGGCAGAGCAGTACTTC
TRBV7-9	TRBD2	TRBJ2-3	few	CASSDPGLAGPTDTQYF	TGTGCCAGCAGCGATCCGGGACTAGCGGGACCCACAGATACGCAGTATTTT
TRBV10-3	-	TRBJ2-1	few	CAIRVDRNNEQFF	TGTGCCATCAGGGTAGACAGAAACAATGAGCAGTTCTTC
TRBV20-1	TRBD1	TRBJ1-5	many	CSAKRTGGNQPQHF	TGCAGCGCTAAAAGAACAGGGGGCAATCAGCCCCAGCATTTT
TRBV6-5	TRBD1	TRBJ1-6	few	CASSYTPDRGGFPLHF	TGTGCCAGCAGTTACACCCCGGACAGGGGAGGCTTCCCCCTCCACTTT